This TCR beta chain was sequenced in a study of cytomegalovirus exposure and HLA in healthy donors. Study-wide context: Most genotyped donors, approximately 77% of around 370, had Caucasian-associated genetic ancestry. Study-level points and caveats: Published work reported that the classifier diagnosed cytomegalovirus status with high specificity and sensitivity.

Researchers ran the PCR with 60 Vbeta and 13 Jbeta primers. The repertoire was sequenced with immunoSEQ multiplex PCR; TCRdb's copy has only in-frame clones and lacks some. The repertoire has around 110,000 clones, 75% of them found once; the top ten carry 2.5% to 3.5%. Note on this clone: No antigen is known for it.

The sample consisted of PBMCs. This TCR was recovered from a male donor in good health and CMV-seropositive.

The CDR3 DNA follows: TGTGCCAGCAGCCTAGGGGGAGGGACTGAAGCTTTCTTT. Translating it yields CASSLGGGTEAFF. The J gene is TRBJ1-1, the V gene TRBV9; TRBD1 might be the D (6 bases). V dropped 4 bases and J dropped 5 bases, with 12 bases sitting between them. CDR3 length: 13 residues. Germline loops: CDR1 SGDLS, CDR2 YYNGEE.